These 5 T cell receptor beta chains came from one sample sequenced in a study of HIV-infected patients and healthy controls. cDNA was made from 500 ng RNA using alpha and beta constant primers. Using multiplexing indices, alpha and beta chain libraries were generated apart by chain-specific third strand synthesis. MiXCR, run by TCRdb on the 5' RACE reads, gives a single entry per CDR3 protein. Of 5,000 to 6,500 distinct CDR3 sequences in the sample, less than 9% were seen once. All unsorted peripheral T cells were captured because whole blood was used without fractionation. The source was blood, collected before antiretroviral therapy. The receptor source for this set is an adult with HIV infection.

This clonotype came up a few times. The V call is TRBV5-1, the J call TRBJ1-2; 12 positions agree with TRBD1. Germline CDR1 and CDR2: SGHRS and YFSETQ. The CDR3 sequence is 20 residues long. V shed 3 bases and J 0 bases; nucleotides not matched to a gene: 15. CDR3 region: CASSSPGTGGIQTPNYGYTF. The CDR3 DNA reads TGCGCCAGCAGCTCCCCCGGGACAGGGGGCATTCAGACACCTAACTATGGCTACACCTTC.

In DNA, the CDR3 is TGTGCCAGTAGTATTCCCAGACTAGCGGGCCCGAATGAGCAGTTCTTC. Translating gives CASSIPRLAGPNEQFF. The genes are TRBV19 and TRBJ2-1, with 10 bases identical to TRBD2. V lost 3 bases and J lost 7; bases outside the gene matches: 9. Germline V gene lookup returns CDR1 LNHDA and CDR2 SQIVND (reference sequence). The CDR3 covers 16 residues.

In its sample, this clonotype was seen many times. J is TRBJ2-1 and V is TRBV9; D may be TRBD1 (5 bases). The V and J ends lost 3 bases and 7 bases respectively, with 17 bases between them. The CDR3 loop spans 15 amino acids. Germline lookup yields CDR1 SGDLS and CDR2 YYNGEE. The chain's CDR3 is CASSEGWGFQNEQFF. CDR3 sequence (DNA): TGTGCCAGCAGCGAGGGTTGGGGCTTCCAAAATGAGCAGTTCTTC.

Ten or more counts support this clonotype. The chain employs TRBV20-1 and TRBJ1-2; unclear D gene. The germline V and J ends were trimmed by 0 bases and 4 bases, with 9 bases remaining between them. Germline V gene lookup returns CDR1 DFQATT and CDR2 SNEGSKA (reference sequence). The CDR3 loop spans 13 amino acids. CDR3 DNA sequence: TGCAGTGCTAGAGATACCAGAACCTATGGCTACACCTTC. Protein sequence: CSARDTRTYGYTF.

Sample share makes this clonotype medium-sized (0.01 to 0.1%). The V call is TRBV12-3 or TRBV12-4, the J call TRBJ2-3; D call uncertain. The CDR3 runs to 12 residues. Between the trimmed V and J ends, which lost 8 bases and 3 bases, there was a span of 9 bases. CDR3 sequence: CASSKQTDTQYF. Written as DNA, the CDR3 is TGTGCCAGCTCAAAACAAACAGATACGCAGTATTTT.